Sequencing of this TCR beta chain was carried out in a study of blood T cell repertoires in COVID-19 (TCRdb year 2020). Regarding the complete study: The collaborator samples originated in the United States, Italy and Spain and spanned the acute and convalescent phases of COVID-19. The prospective study material was composed of cDNA or gDNA derived from T cells, B-cell-depleted T cells, or PBMCs. The dataset comprised deeply sampled blood TCRbeta repertoires from subjects exposed to, actively infected with, or recovered from COVID-19. The repertoires were made available in a free public database intended to serve as a resource for research on the immune response to SARS-CoV-2. Samples were obtained from the ongoing ImmuneRACE study (first 160 participants) and from 950 to 1,500 subjects provided by 6 global collaborators. Sample metadata almost always included a de-identified subject ID, COVID-19 status, age in years and sex. Where HLA class I and class II types were available, the types were taken from metadata supplied by the sample provider, not from assay-based typing. What the study reported, not specific to this receptor: The quantity of clinical and demographic metadata differed by source and by participant and was supplied without curation.

Inclusive of the bounding cysteine and phenylalanine, the CDR3 is 21 residues long. The CDR3 DNA has 63 bases and is translated from base 1. CDR1 LGHNA and CDR2 YNFKEQ are derived from the germline V gene. Relative to germline, V is missing 3 bases and J is missing 0 bases, with 16 bases of the junction outside any gene match. Each collaborating institution followed its own protocols to collect whole blood in K2EDTA tubes. Collaborator samples were shipped for TCRbeta analysis as frozen whole blood, isolated PBMCs, or DNA extracted from either sample type. TCRbeta CDR3 regions were amplified from genomic DNA using the immunoSEQ Assay, a bias-controlled multiplex PCR. In the paper's pipeline: The number of nucleated cells in each sample was estimated by amplification of reference gene primers within the assay. To quantify the absolute abundance of each unique TCRbeta CDR3 rearrangement, sequence reads were collapsed and filtered. For each sample, productive Simpson clonality was calculated as the square root of Simpson's diversity index across productive rearrangements. TCRdb took this table from immuneACCESS and kept in-frame rearrangements with V and J called. Such tables lack part of the clones; where checked against another copy, unresolved V genes explain under half of the gap, and the rest is unexplained. V and J calls and clone size are copied from that table; D and trimming were computed from the DNA. The table for this sample lists about 130,000 clones; around 86% of them were counted only once. More than 9.5% of the sample comes from the top ten.

To note about this clone: Which antigen it targets is not known. No much larger clone is present one base from it, and per-base qualities are unavailable.

This TCR was recovered from a man aged 35 to 55 with active or convalescent COVID-19. The rearrangement joined TRBV4-2 to TRBJ2-3; TRBD2 aligns with 12 central bases. Sequencing was performed on peripheral blood. The bases read TGTGCCAGCAGCCACCCGACAGGGGACCCCACTAGCGGGGGGAGCACAGATACGCAGTATTTT. Translated, this is CASSHPTGDPTSGGSTDTQYF.